Listed here is a single T cell receptor (beta chain). Its antigen is unidentified. An end of the junction differs from the germline gene, which may be a read error. The sample comes from a study of shared clonotypes between healthy human individuals. General study findings and limits: Exclusively blood specimens were collected; tissue repertoires likely differ. Measured sharing among donors was expected to vary with sequencing depth. The small donor group covered limited genetic and exposure diversity.

The protocol was immunoSEQ multiplex PCR, while the TCRdb copy is restricted to in-frame clones and leaves out a portion. The top ten clones hold 10% to 15% of a sample with roughly 500,000 clones, over 65% of them seen once. The CDR3 contains 16 residues. Looked up from germline, CDR1 is SNHLY and CDR2 is FYNNEI. For unsorted samples, genomic DNA was extracted from roughly 95 million PBMCs. The TCR comes from a middle-aged woman in good health. Some clones in this sample may be carry-over from other donors' samples. Sequencing was performed on PBMCs. The genes are TRBV2 and TRBJ2-3; 7 nucleotides match TRBD2. CDR3 sequence (DNA): TGTGCCACCAGTGGTCGGGGGGTGTCTAGCACAGATACGCAGTATTTT. Amino acid sequence: CATSGRGVSSTDTQYF.